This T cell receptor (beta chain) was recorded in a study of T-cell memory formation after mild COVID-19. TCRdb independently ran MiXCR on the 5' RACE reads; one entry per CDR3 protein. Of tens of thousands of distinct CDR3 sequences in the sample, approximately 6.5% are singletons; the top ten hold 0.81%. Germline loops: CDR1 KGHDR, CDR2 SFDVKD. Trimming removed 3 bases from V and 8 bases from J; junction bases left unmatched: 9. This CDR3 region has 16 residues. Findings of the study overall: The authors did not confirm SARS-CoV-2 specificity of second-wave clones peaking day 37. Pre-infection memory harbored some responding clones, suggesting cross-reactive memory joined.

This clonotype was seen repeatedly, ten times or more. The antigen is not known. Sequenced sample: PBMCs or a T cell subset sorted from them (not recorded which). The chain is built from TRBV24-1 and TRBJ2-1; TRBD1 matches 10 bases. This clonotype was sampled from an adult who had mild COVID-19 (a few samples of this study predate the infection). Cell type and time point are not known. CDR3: CATSDVGTGAIHEQFF. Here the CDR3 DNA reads TGTGCCACCAGTGATGTGGGGACAGGGGCAATTCATGAGCAGTTCTTC.